This paragraph covers one T cell receptor (beta chain) sequence. Source study methods: Quantification of nucleated cells was approximated via reference gene primer amplification. Profiling relied on immunoSEQ multiplex PCR, and the TCRdb table lists in-frame clones only, not all of them. D and trimming were read from the DNA, whereas the V and J calls and clone size are those reported in that table. The sample lists about 300,000 clones, 70% to 90% occurring once. This entry is derived from a study of blood T cell repertoires in COVID-19. The sample comprised PBMCs or T cells enriched from blood (not recorded which). The receptor was derived from a woman younger than 45 who had recovered from COVID-19.

CDR3 amino acids: CASSLSGDSLQGYTF. In nucleotides, the CDR3 is TGTGCCAGCAGCTTATCGGGGGACAGTTTGCAGGGCTACACCTTC. The chain couples TRBV7-8 to TRBJ1-2; TRBD1 agrees at 7 bases. The CDR3 sequence is 15 residues long. Germline values: CDR1 SGHVS, CDR2 FQNEAQ. Trimming cost V 2 bases and J 8 bases; bases outside gene matches: 11.